This TCR beta chain was documented in a study of CD8 T cells in Susac syndrome. Random-hexamer reverse transcription was applied to roughly 0.5 to 1 ug RNA. TCRdb called the immunoSEQ multiplex PCR reads again in MiXCR, with one record for every CDR3 protein. This table has approximately 270,000 distinct CDR3 sequences, 90% to 95% appearing once. Trimming pared 8 bases from V and 2 bases from J, leaving 16 bases between. Germline values: CDR1 MNHNS, CDR2 SASEGT. The CDR3 consists of 15 residues. This clonotype was found once. The study sequenced TCR beta in blood CD8+ and CD4+ T cells. The TEMRA cells underwent FACS enrichment, while the CD8+ and CD4+ T cells underwent negative isolation.

The chain joins TRBV6-1 to TRBJ1-5; weak D call: TRBD1 (6 bases). Sample: CD4+ T cells from PBMCs. The sequence came from a human donor with multiple sclerosis. Here the CDR3 reads CASAVTGSGNQPQHF. Here the CDR3 DNA reads TGTGCCAGCGCTGTAACAGGGTCAGGCAATCAGCCCCAGCATTTT.